This T cell receptor (beta chain) was captured in a study of spatial heterogeneity in lung cancer. About the study: Unique TCR and UMI combinations averaged more than ten appearances each in raw reads.

Carried by each TCR cDNA molecule was a unique molecular identifier. MiXCR was run by TCRdb on the 5' RACE reads, yielding one entry per CDR3 protein. The sample has 20,000 to 25,000 distinct CDR3 sequences; approximately 4.5% are singletons. Germline CDR1 reads ENHRY; CDR2 reads SYGVKD. The ends were cut back, 4 bases at V and 4 bases at J, with 11 bases in the middle. This CDR3 has 13 residues. Sample time point: sample taken at primary tumor resection. Unsorted whole RNA of tumor, nontumor lung or frozen PBMC was sequenced. This TCR came from a male donor with early-stage non-small cell lung cancer. The material sequenced was PBMCs, taken at surgery. This sequence joins TRBV10-3 and TRBJ2-7; perhaps D is TRBD1 or TRBD2 (7 bases each). This CDR3 reads CAISGQGGYEQYF. Here the CDR3 DNA reads TGTGCCATCAGTGGCCAGGGGGGGTACGAGCAGTACTTC.